The 8 T cell receptor beta chains in this list originate from one sample, sequenced in a study of T cell responses to AZD1222 COVID-19 vaccine. This table comes from immunoSEQ multiplex PCR, and its TCRdb copy is limited to in-frame clones, with some not included. This sample yields roughly 110,000 clones, of which approximately 90% are seen a single time; about 6.8% belongs to the top ten. The sample in question was peripheral blood, obtained 28 days after the second AZD1222 dose. The receptor set was obtained from an adult who received the AZD1222 COVID-19 vaccine.

The rearrangement links TRBV5-1 to TRBJ2-2; no clear D gene. Deletions cut 0 bases from V and 1 base from J, with 7 bases between. Germline V gives CDR1 SGHRS, CDR2 YFSETQ. This CDR3 has 15 amino acids. The chain's CDR3 is CASSLAPGNTGELFF. The CDR3 coding sequence is TGCGCCAGCAGCTTGGCCCCGGGGAACACCGGGGAGCTGTTTTTT.

The rearrangement links TRBV27 to TRBJ1-1, with no clear D. Trimming removed 1 base from V and 4 bases from J, with 16 bases in between. Germline CDR1 and CDR2: MNHEY and SMNVEV (reference sequence). The CDR3 is 16 amino acids. CDR3 sequence reads: CASSLWGDIRPTEAFF. The CDR3 nucleotides are TGTGCCAGCAGTTTATGGGGAGACATTCGTCCCACTGAAGCTTTCTTT.

The chain recombines TRBV19 with TRBJ1-5, with 7 bases fitting TRBD1. The CDR3 is 13 amino acids. The V gene end was trimmed by 4 bases and the J gene end by 11 bases; junction bases not matched to a gene: 8. Per germline, CDR1 LNHDA and CDR2 SQIVND (reference sequence). CDR3 nucleotides: TGTGCCAGTAGTACGACAGGGCTGAGGACCCAGCATTTT. This codes for CASSTTGLRTQHF.

The chain links TRBV14 to TRBJ2-2; 7 bases align to TRBD2. The CDR3 is 15 amino acids. V was clipped by 2 bases and J by 4 bases; unmatched bases: 4. CDR1 is SGHDN, CDR2 FVKESK, per germline. CDR3 amino acids: CASSQFPSGTGELFF. CDR3 sequence (DNA): TGTGCCAGCAGCCAATTCCCTAGCGGCACCGGGGAGCTGTTTTTT.

CDR3 bases: TGTGCCAGCAGCTTAAGAGGGTTGAATCAGCCCCAGCATTTT. This sequence encodes CASSLRGLNQPQHF. The genes are TRBV7-2 and TRBJ1-5; unclear D gene. The CDR3 runs to 14 residues. V lost 2 bases and J 4 bases, leaving 9 bases between the germline ends. Germline V gene data show CDR1 as SGHTA and CDR2 as FQGNSA.

The rearrangement joins TRBV5-1 to TRBJ1-1, with 7 nucleotides matching TRBD1. Losses at the gene ends were 2 bases for V and 4 bases for J; bases not matched to a gene: 5. Germline V lookup: CDR1 SGHRS, CDR2 YFSETQ. The CDR3 is 14 residues long. The CDR3 loop reads CASSLRQGSTEAFF. CDR3 DNA: TGCGCCAGCAGCTTACGACAGGGTTCCACTGAAGCTTTCTTT.

The V and J genes are TRBV27 and TRBJ1-1; D is ambiguous. Germline V gene data show CDR1 as MNHEY and CDR2 as SMNVEV (reference sequence). The V end lost 5 bases, the J end lost 3 bases, and 16 bases lay between the germline ends. The CDR3 is 15 amino acids. This CDR3 reads CASSLTRPGDTEAFF. CDR3 coding DNA: TGTGCCAGCAGTCTGACCCGACCCGGAGACACTGAAGCTTTCTTT.

The V gene is TRBV30, the J gene TRBJ2-7; tentative D call: TRBD2 (5 bases). The CDR3 covers 12 residues. CDR1 is GTSNPN, CDR2 SVGIG, per germline (reference sequence). V was cut by 5 bases and J by 5 bases, with 13 bases left in between. CDR3 amino acids: CAWARGTDEQYF. For the CDR3, the DNA is TGTGCCTGGGCACGGGGTACCGACGAGCAGTACTTC.